These 26 T cell receptor beta chains were all obtained from the same sample, sequenced in a study of neurological immune-mediated disorders. TCRdb re-analysed the 5' RACE reads in MiXCR, keeping a single row per CDR3 protein. The sample lists tens of thousands of distinct CDR3 sequences; approximately 5% were seen once. Sequencing was done on a sample of PBMCs. Receptor source: a woman in her thirties with multiple sclerosis.

At least ten counts were recorded for this clonotype. This chain links TRBV20-1 with TRBJ2-2; TRBD1 aligns across 8 bases. CDR1 is DFQATT and CDR2 is SNEGSKA in the germline V gene (reference sequence). This CDR3 has 15 residues. The ends lost 6 bases at V and 2 bases at J; junction bases unmatched: 8. CDR3: CSAQRQGLNTGELFF. The CDR3 nucleotides read TGCAGTGCCCAGAGACAGGGGCTTAACACCGGGGAGCTGTTTTTT.

Ten or more counts support this clonotype. The CDR3 DNA reads as TGTGCCACCAGCAGACCCCCGAGGGGAGGTAATTCACCCCTCCACTTT. It translates to CATSRPPRGGNSPLHF. The chain combines TRBV15 with TRBJ1-6; a possible D gene is TRBD1 (5 bases). The CDR3 totals 16 residues. Trimming removed 2 bases at V and 6 bases at J, with 14 bases between. CDR1 is LNHNV and CDR2 is YYDKDF in the germline V gene (reference sequence).

This clonotype was seen a handful of times. A clone one base away is much larger, so this may be a read error. The chain couples TRBV6-9 to TRBJ2-4; a weak D match, TRBD2 (7 bases). From germline, CDR1 is MNHGY and CDR2 SVAAGI. This CDR3 comprises 15 residues. CDR3 loop: CASRKRAGAKKIQYF. The CDR3 DNA follows: TGTGCCAGCAGGAAGCGGGCGGGGGCCAAAAAAATTCAGTACTTC.

This clonotype was seen more than once but under ten times. The chain couples TRBV20-1 to TRBJ2-5, with a weak D call TRBD1 (6 bases). This CDR3 has 15 amino acids. Trimming shortened V by 2 bases and J by 3 bases, and 16 bases separated the two germline ends. Germline V gene sequence: CDR1 DFQATT, CDR2 SNEGSKA (reference sequence). This CDR3 reads CSARFPGQREETQYF. The CDR3 nucleotides read TGCAGTGCTAGATTTCCGGGACAACGGGAAGAGACCCAGTACTTC.

This clonotype was counted ten times or more. This chain joins TRBV5-1 and TRBJ1-2, with D possibly being TRBD1 (5 bases). Trimming removed 0 bases at V and 5 bases at J, with 11 bases between. Germline-derived CDR1 and CDR2 are SGHRS and YFSETQ. The CDR3 spans 14 residues. The CDR3 nucleotides are TGCGCCAGCAGCTTGGGACAGTTGGATTATGGCTACACCTTC. This translates into CASSLGQLDYGYTF.

This clonotype was detected many times. V gene TRBV5-1 combines with J gene TRBJ1-5; D might be TRBD1 (5 bases). The CDR3 covers 13 residues. Per the germline V gene, CDR1 is SGHRS and CDR2 is YFSETQ. V shed 2 bases and J shed 7 bases, with 10 bases lying between them. CDR3 nucleotides: TGCGCCAGCAGCTTTCAGGGACCCCAGCCCCAGCATTTT. Protein product: CASSFQGPQPQHF.

The V and J genes are TRBV3-1 and TRBJ2-3; 8 nucleotides agree with TRBD1. The CDR3 spans 15 residues. V shed 1 base and J 6 bases; nucleotides not matched to a gene: 6. Germline CDR1 LGHDT, CDR2 YNNKEL (reference sequence). The CDR3 DNA reads as TGTGCCAGCAGCCAAGGACAGGGGTCAACGGATACGCAGTATTTT. It codes for CASSQGQGSTDTQYF.

The table lists this clonotype with many counts. The chain combines TRBV20-1 with TRBJ2-7; D unclear. The CDR3 length is 12 residues. Germline V gene sequence: CDR1 DFQATT, CDR2 SNEGSKA (reference sequence). The V end was cut by 2 bases, the J end by 5 bases, with 10 bases between. The CDR3 reads CSARPGVHEQYF. CDR3 in DNA: TGCAGTGCTAGACCGGGCGTCCACGAGCAGTACTTC.

At least ten counts were recorded for this clonotype. The chain couples TRBV10-3 to TRBJ1-6; D call uncertain. The V gene's germline CDR1 is ENHRY and CDR2 SYGVKD. The CDR3 runs 13 residues. Trimming pared 2 bases from V and 10 bases from J, leaving 9 bases between. The CDR3 sequence is CAISEVADSPLHF. The CDR3, as DNA: TGTGCCATCAGTGAGGTGGCGGACTCACCCCTCCACTTT.

This clonotype was seen many times. V gene TRBV12-3 or TRBV12-4 combines with J gene TRBJ2-5, with D perhaps matching TRBD1 (5 bases). The V end lost 0 bases, the J end lost 2 bases, and 28 bases lay between the germline ends. CDR3 length: 21 amino acids. In DNA, the CDR3 is TGTGCCAGCAGTTTAGCTCAGGGATCCGGATCAGGATTGGATGGGCAAGAGACCCAGTACTTC. Translating gives CASSLAQGSGSGLDGQETQYF.

The table lists this clonotype with many counts. This chain joins TRBV20-1 and TRBJ1-1; 7 bases map to TRBD1. This CDR3 has 16 amino acids. Trimming took 2 bases from V and 0 from J; bases not matched to a gene: 9. Germline V CDR1 and CDR2: DFQATT, SNEGSKA (reference sequence). CDR3 protein: CSARPEGQEVNTEAFF. The CDR3 DNA follows: TGCAGTGCTAGACCCGAAGGACAGGAAGTGAACACTGAAGCTTTCTTT.

In its sample, this clonotype was seen many times. The V and J genes are TRBV6-6 and TRBJ2-2; D gene unclear. This CDR3 is built from 15 residues. Germline V gene sequence: CDR1 MNHNY, CDR2 SVGAGI (reference sequence). Trimming left V 2 bases short and J 3 bases short, with 10 bases between. The DNA of the CDR3 is TGTGCCAGCAGTTACGTGGGATTCGACACCGGGGAGCTGTTTTTT. This gives the protein CASSYVGFDTGELFF.

This clonotype was counted between two and nine times. The chain recombines TRBV20-1 with TRBJ2-1; D ambiguous. Germline-derived CDR1 and CDR2 are DFQATT and SNEGSKA (reference sequence). The CDR3 covers 11 residues. V lost 7 bases, J lost 5 bases, and 9 bases lay in between. Written as DNA, the CDR3 is TGCAGTGGACACCGGAACAATGAGCAGTTCTTC. It yields the protein CSGHRNNEQFF.

This clonotype was picked up many times. V usage is TRBV5-1 and J usage is TRBJ2-2, with a tentative D call TRBD2 (5 bases). CDR1 and CDR2 (germline): SGHRS, YFSETQ. The CDR3 sequence is 17 residues long. V lost 0 bases to trimming and J lost 0 bases, with 12 bases between them. CDR3 protein: CASSLAENGANTGELFF. The CDR3 DNA is TGCGCCAGCAGCTTGGCCGAGAACGGGGCGAACACCGGGGAGCTGTTTTTT. Looking up the rest from reference TRBV5-1 and TRBJ2-2 gives the full variable domain: KAGVTQTPRYLIKTRGQQVTLSCSPISGHRSVSWYQQTPGQGLQFLFEYFSETQRNKGNFPGRFSGRQFSNSRSEMNVSTLELGDSALYLCASSLAENGANTGELFFGEGSRLTVL.

This clonotype has a count of ten or more. This sequence joins TRBV20-1 and TRBJ1-5; D call uncertain. Trimming shortened V by 1 base and J by 7 bases, and 11 bases separated the two germline ends. The CDR3 loop spans 13 amino acids. The germline gives CDR1 DFQATT, CDR2 SNEGSKA (reference sequence). This CDR3 is CSARAGVAQPQHF. In nucleotides, the CDR3 is TGCAGTGCTAGAGCGGGAGTTGCCCAGCCCCAGCATTTT.

This clonotype was observed many times. The chain is built from TRBV7-8 and TRBJ2-6, with 7 positions matching TRBD1. In germline, CDR1 is SGHVS, CDR2 FQNEAQ. J gave up 1 base and V 3 bases, and 0 bases lay outside the gene matches. The CDR3 contains 15 residues. CDR3 sequence (DNA): TGTGCCAGCAGCTTGACAGGGTCTGGGGCCAACGTCCTGACTTTC. Translated: CASSLTGSGANVLTF.

This clonotype was seen only a few times. The rearrangement joins TRBV29-1 to TRBJ2-4; either TRBD1 or TRBD2 may fit D (5 bases each). Germline loops: CDR1 SQVTM, CDR2 ANQGSEA. V lost 3 bases to trimming and J lost 10 bases, with 13 bases between them. There are 12 residues in the CDR3. The CDR3 loop reads CSVDDGAWIQYF. The CDR3 bases are TGCAGCGTTGATGACGGGGCGTGGATTCAGTACTTC.

This chain joins TRBV12-3 or TRBV12-4 and TRBJ1-1; unclear D gene. The CDR3 length is 14 residues. The V gene lost 1 base and the J gene lost 1 base, with 7 bases spanning the gap. The CDR3 sequence is CASSLVPQNTEAFF. The DNA of the CDR3 is TGTGCCAGCAGTTTAGTCCCCCAGAACACTGAAGCTTTCTTT.

The rearrangement uses TRBV2 and TRBJ2-3, with TRBD2 as a possible D gene (5 bases). V lost 10 bases to trimming and J lost 0 bases, with 11 bases between them. The CDR3 runs 13 residues. CDR1 is SNHLY, CDR2 FYNNEI, per germline. The CDR3 loop is CAISGSSTDTQYF. The CDR3 DNA reads TGTGCCATAAGCGGATCTAGCACAGATACGCAGTATTTT. The entire variable domain, with the rest obtained from reference TRBV2 and TRBJ2-3, is as follows: EPEVTQTPSHQVTQMGQEVILRCVPISNHLYFYWYRQILGQKVEFLVSFYNNEISEKSEIFDDQFSVERPDGSNFTLKIRSTKLEDSAMYFCAISGSSTDTQYFGPGTRLTVL.

This clonotype qualifies as medium-sized. The rearrangement links TRBV5-1 to TRBJ2-1; 9 bases are shared with TRBD2. This CDR3 is 15 amino acids long. Losses at the gene ends were 4 bases for V and 8 bases for J; bases not matched to a gene: 10. Germline CDR1 and CDR2: SGHRS and YFSETQ. CDR3: CASSPHSGGADEQFF. The DNA for the CDR3 is TGCGCCAGCAGCCCACATAGCGGGGGCGCAGATGAGCAGTTCTTC.

In its sample, this clonotype was seen many times. This chain connects TRBV30 to TRBJ1-1, with D uncertain. Germline V gives CDR1 GTSNPN, CDR2 SVGIG (reference sequence). The V gene lost 4 bases and the J gene lost 3 bases, with 18 bases spanning the gap. The CDR3 runs to 15 residues. CDR3 loop: CAWKEENDLDTEAFF. The CDR3 DNA is TGTGCCTGGAAGGAGGAAAACGATCTAGACACTGAAGCTTTCTTT.

This clonotype was observed at least ten times. This chain links TRBV20-1 with TRBJ1-2; D perhaps matches TRBD1 (5 bases). The CDR3 is made up of 12 amino acids. Looked up from germline, CDR1 is DFQATT and CDR2 is SNEGSKA (reference sequence). In nucleotides, the CDR3 is TGCAGCCCAGGGAGGGTTCGGGGGGGCTACACCTTC. Translating gives CSPGRVRGGYTF.

The chain is built from TRBV3-1 and TRBJ2-1; 9 bases are a match to TRBD2. The CDR3 length is 17 residues. V trimming: 3 bases; J trimming: 0 bases; junction bases outside the gene matches: 6. The germline V gene encodes CDR1 LGHDT and CDR2 YNNKEL (reference sequence). The CDR3 DNA reads TGTGCCAGCAGCCATCTTCTAGCGGGGTTCTCCTACAATGAGCAGTTCTTC. Its translation: CASSHLLAGFSYNEQFF.

This clonotype was seen at least ten times. V and J are TRBV5-1 and TRBJ1-3; D ambiguous. The CDR3 sequence is 15 residues long. Per germline, CDR1 SGHRS and CDR2 YFSETQ. Between the trimmed V and J ends, which lost 4 bases and 1 base, there was a span of 12 bases. CDR3 amino acids: CASSLGGISGNTIYF. The CDR3 coding sequence is TGCGCCAGCAGCCTCGGAGGCATTTCTGGAAACACCATATATTTT.

The rearrangement links TRBV29-1 to TRBJ2-5, with 9 nucleotides matching TRBD1. V trimming: 7 bases; J trimming: 5 bases; junction bases outside the gene matches: 5. Per germline, CDR1 SQVTM and CDR2 ANQGSEA. The CDR3 is 12 amino acids. CDR3 nucleotide sequence: TGCAGCGGGGACAGGGCGGATGAGACCCAGTACTTC. As protein: CSGDRADETQYF.

This clonotype has more than one count but fewer than ten. Being one base from a much bigger clone, this may be a read error. This sequence joins TRBV20-1 and TRBJ2-2; D is tentatively TRBD1 or TRBD2 (5 bases each). This CDR3 has 13 amino acids. CDR1 and CDR2 (germline): DFQATT, SNEGSKA (reference sequence). CDR3 residues: CSARVADTGALFF. As DNA, the CDR3 is TGCAGTGCTAGAGTTGCTGACACCGGGGCGCTGTTTTTT.